Described below is a single TCR beta chain sequence and its context. Its cognate antigen is unknown. Some clones are missing from TCRdb's copy, which holds only in-frame ones; the method was immunoSEQ multiplex PCR. The sample carries 34,000 or so clones, around 81% recorded once. The data belong to a study of STAT5B mutations in CD4+ large granular lymphocyte leukemia. Study-level results: TRBV06-family usage was enriched in top patient clones (8/27) versus controls (2/35).

The CDR3 is made up of 15 amino acids. The germline CDR1 and CDR2 sequences are SGHRS and YFSETQ. V gave up 2 bases and J gave up 2 bases; unmatched junction bases: 4. This clonotype was sampled from a human donor in good health. Sequenced sample: CD4+ T cells from blood buffy coats. The V and J genes are TRBV5-1 and TRBJ2-3; 8 bases map to TRBD2. CDR3 loop: CASSLIAGSTDTQYF. In DNA form, the CDR3 reads TGCGCCAGCAGCTTAATAGCGGGATCCACAGATACGCAGTATTTT.